This paragraph reports one T cell receptor beta chain. The antigen is unknown. The sample comes from a study of T-cell memory formation after mild COVID-19. Study overall: Largely, the TCR clusters proved donor specific. Study findings and constraints: Clones that got smaller from day 15 to 85 had even CD4/CD8, while clones growing later tipped toward CD4+. Pre-infection memory carried some responding clones, suggesting that cross-reactive memory joined.

MiXCR, run by TCRdb on the 5' RACE reads, gives a single entry per CDR3 protein. Of about 360,000 distinct CDR3 sequences in the sample, 10% to 15% were seen once. Per germline, CDR1 SGHAT and CDR2 FQNNGV. The CDR3 sequence is 15 residues long. The junction had 4 bases not matched to a gene; V was cut back by 5 bases and J by 1 base. The chain joins TRBV11-2 to TRBJ2-3, with 9 bases lining up with TRBD1. Sequenced input: PBMCs or a T cell subset sorted from them (not recorded which). This receptor was taken from a man younger than 30 who had mild COVID-19 (a few samples of this study predate the infection). Cell type and time point are not known. The CDR3 sequence is CASSRDREGTDTQYF. The CDR3 nucleotides read TGTGCCAGCAGCCGGGACAGGGAGGGCACAGATACGCAGTATTTT.